The source of this TCR beta chain is a study of blood T cell repertoires in COVID-19. Across the study: Specimens from acute and convalescent COVID-19 originated in the United States, Italy and Spain. The cDNA or gDNA used as material had been derived from T cells, B-cell-depleted T cells, or PBMCs.

The J segment lost 2 bases and the V segment lost 6 bases, leaving 5 bases of the junction unmatched. There are 13 residues in the CDR3. CDR1 and CDR2 from the germline V gene are GTSNPN and SVGIG (reference sequence). The authors' processing: Quantification of nucleated cells was approximated via reference gene primer amplification. Some clones are missing from TCRdb's copy, which holds only in-frame ones; the method was immunoSEQ multiplex PCR. Clone size and V and J calls were adopted from that table, with D and trimming inferred from the DNA. This sample yields around 130,000 clones, of which roughly three quarters are seen a single time; roughly 8.6% belongs to the top ten.

This TCR derives from a human donor in a cohort sampled during active COVID-19. The sample taken for sequencing was peripheral blood. The chain uses TRBV30 and TRBJ1-2, with TRBD1 matching over 8 bases. The CDR3 bases are TGTGCCTGCATACAGGGGGTAAACTATGGCTACACCTTC. Amino acids: CACIQGVNYGYTF.